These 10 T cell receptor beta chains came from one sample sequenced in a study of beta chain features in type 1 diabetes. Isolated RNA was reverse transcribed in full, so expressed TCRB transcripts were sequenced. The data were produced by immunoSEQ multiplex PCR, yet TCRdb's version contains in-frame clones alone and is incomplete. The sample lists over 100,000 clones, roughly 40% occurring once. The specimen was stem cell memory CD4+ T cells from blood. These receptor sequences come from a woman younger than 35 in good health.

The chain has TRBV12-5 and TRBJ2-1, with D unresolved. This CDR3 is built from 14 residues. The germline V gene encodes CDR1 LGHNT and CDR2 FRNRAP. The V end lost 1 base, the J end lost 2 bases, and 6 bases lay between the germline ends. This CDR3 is CASGLGSAYNEQFF. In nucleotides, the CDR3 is TGTGCTAGTGGTTTGGGAAGCGCCTACAATGAGCAGTTCTTC.

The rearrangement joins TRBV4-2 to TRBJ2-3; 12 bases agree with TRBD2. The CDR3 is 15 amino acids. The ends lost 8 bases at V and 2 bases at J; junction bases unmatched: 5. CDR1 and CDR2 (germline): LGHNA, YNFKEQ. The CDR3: CASSGTSGYTDTQYF. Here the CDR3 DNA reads TGTGCCAGCTCCGGGACTAGCGGGTACACAGATACGCAGTATTTT.

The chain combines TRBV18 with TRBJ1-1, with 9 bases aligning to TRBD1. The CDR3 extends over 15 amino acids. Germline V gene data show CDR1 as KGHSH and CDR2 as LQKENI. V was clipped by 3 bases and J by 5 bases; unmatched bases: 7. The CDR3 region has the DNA TGTGCCAGCTCACCTTTGGACAGGGGAAGGACTGAAGCTTTCTTT. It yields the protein CASSPLDRGRTEAFF.

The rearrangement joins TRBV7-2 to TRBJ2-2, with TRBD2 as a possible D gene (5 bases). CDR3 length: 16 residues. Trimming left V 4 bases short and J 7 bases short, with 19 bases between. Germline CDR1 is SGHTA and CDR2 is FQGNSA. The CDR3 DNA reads TGTGCCAGCAGCTCAGCCCACCCGTGGGGAGACGGGGAGCTGTTTTTT. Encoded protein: CASSSAHPWGDGELFF.

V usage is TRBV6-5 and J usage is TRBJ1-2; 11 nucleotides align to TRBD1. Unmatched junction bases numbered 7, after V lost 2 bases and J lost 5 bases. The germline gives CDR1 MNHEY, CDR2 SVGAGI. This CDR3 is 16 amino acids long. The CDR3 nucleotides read TGTGCCAGCAGTTACGGCGGGACAGGGGGTAGATATGGCTACACCTTC. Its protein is CASSYGGTGGRYGYTF.

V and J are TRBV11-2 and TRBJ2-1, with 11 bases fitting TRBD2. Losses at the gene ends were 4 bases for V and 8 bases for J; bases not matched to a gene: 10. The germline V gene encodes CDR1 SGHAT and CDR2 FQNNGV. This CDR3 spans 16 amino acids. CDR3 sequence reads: CASSSNSGRAIYEQFF. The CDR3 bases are TGTGCCAGCAGCTCGAATAGCGGGAGGGCCATATATGAGCAGTTCTTC.

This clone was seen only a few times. CDR3 region: CASSQGGHRSNQPQHF. DNA for the CDR3: TGCGCCAGCAGCCAAGGGGGACACCGGAGCAATCAGCCCCAGCATTTT. The gene calls are TRBV4-1 and TRBJ1-5, with D perhaps TRBD1 (6 bases). The CDR3 spans 16 residues. The germline V gene has CDR1 MGHRA and CDR2 YSYEKL. Trimming removed 1 base from V and 1 base from J, with 11 bases in between.

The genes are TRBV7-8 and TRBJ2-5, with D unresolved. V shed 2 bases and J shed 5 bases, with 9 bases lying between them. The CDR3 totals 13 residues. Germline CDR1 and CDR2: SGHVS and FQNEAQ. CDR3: CASSLPGGETQYF. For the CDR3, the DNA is TGTGCCAGCAGCTTACCAGGTGGGGAGACCCAGTACTTC.

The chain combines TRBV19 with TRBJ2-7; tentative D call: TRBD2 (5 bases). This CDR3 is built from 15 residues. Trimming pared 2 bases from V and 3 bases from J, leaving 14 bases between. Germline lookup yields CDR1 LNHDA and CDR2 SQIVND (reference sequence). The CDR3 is CASSIRSGRGYEQYF. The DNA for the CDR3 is TGTGCCAGTAGTATAAGATCGGGCCGGGGCTACGAGCAGTACTTC.

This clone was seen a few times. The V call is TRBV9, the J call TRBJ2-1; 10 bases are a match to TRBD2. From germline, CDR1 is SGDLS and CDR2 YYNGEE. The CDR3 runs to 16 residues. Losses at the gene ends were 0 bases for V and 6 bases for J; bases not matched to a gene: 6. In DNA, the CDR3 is TGTGCCAGCAGCGTAGGGTCGGCTAGCGGGAGCAATGAGCAGTTCTTC. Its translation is CASSVGSASGSNEQFF.